A selection of T cell receptor beta chains follows, all from one sample in a study of cytomegalovirus exposure and HLA in healthy donors. Some clones are missing from TCRdb's copy, which holds only in-frame ones; the method was immunoSEQ multiplex PCR. The data contain some 260,000 clones, roughly 87% of them singletons. The specimen sequenced was PBMCs. The receptors were sampled from a woman between 25 and 40 years old in good health and CMV-seronegative. The CDR3 runs from the conserved cysteine through the conserved F or W. D genes are given only for firm matches. Expanded clones get a size class; other rows say once, few or many, or leave the size out.

NA TRBJ1-5 TRBD1 TRBV28 CASRSGGPINQPQHF TGTGCCAGCAGGTCAGGGGGTCCTATTAATCAGCCCCAGCATTTT
NA TRBJ2-5 TRBD1 TRBV4-2 CASSRGQAQETQYF TGTGCCAGCAGCCGAGGACAGGCTCAAGAGACCCAGTACTTC
NA TRBJ2-7 TRBD2 TRBV28 CASSVTGTSDYEQYF TGTGCCAGCAGTGTAACCGGGACTAGCGACTACGAGCAGTACTTC
NA TRBJ2-6 TRBD1 TRBV5-1 CASSLDGQGSSGANVLTF TGCGCCAGCAGCTTGGACGGACAGGGCTCCTCTGGGGCCAACGTCCTGACTTTC
few TRBJ2-7 NA TRBV27 CASRRQVTSYEQYF TGTGCCAGCAGGAGACAGGTTACCTCCTACGAGCAGTACTTC
NA TRBJ2-1 TRBD2 TRBV7-3 CASSSGLAGSPNEQFF TGTGCCAGCAGTTCCGGACTAGCGGGAAGTCCTAATGAGCAGTTCTTC
NA TRBJ1-4 NA TRBV4-3 CASSQDFSDSKEKLFF TGCGCCAGCAGCCAAGATTTTTCGGATTCGAAGGAAAAACTGTTTTTT
NA TRBJ1-4 NA TRBV29-1 CSVNSPTNEKLFF TGCAGCGTTAACAGCCCTACTAATGAAAAACTGTTTTTT
NA TRBJ2-1 NA TRBV29-1 CSGTVYNEQFF TGCAGCGGGACCGTGTACAATGAGCAGTTCTTC
NA TRBJ2-7 TRBD1 TRBV4-1 CASSQHGTGGDEQYF TGCGCCAGCAGCCAGCACGGGACAGGGGGCGACGAGCAGTACTTC
NA TRBJ2-5 TRBD2 TRBV6-4 CANHSGRGETQYF TGTGCCAACCATAGCGGGAGAGGGGAGACCCAGTACTTC
few TRBJ1-2 NA TRBV6-6 CASSHQMPGYTF TGTGCCAGCAGTCATCAAATGCCCGGCTACACCTTC
NA TRBJ2-3 TRBD2 TRBV11-1 CASIQSASGGDTQYF TGTGCCAGCATCCAGTCGGCTAGCGGAGGAGATACGCAGTATTTT
few TRBJ2-7 NA TRBV27 CASNERAGYEQYF TGTGCCAGCAATGAGCGGGCTGGCTACGAGCAGTACTTC
NA TRBJ2-7 TRBD1 TRBV28 CASSHGTGTYEQYF TGTGCCAGCAGTCACGGGACAGGAACCTACGAGCAGTACTTC
NA TRBJ1-3 NA TRBV5-6 CASSFLKAGNTIYF TGTGCCAGCAGCTTTCTCAAGGCGGGAAACACCATATATTTT
NA TRBJ2-5 TRBD2 TRBV5-1 CASSTGLAETQYF TGCGCCAGCAGCACGGGACTAGCGGAGACCCAGTACTTC
NA TRBJ2-7 NA TRBV18 CASSPRLGSPYEQYF TGTGCCAGCTCACCAAGACTAGGTTCGCCCTACGAGCAGTACTTC
few TRBJ1-2 NA TRBV7-6 CASSRLPGYGYTF TGTGCCAGCAGCCGCCTCCCCGGATATGGCTACACCTTC
NA TRBJ1-4 TRBD1 TRBV27 CASSLAGTVDNEKLFF TGTGCCAGCAGTTTAGCCGGGACAGTAGATAATGAAAAACTGTTTTTT
NA TRBJ1-2 NA TRBV4-3 CASSQDLARRIYGYTF TGCGCCAGCAGCCAAGACTTGGCCAGAAGGATCTATGGCTACACCTTC
NA TRBJ2-1 NA TRBV11-2 CASSFSSRAYNEQFF TGTGCCAGCAGCTTTAGTAGTAGGGCCTACAATGAGCAGTTCTTC
NA TRBJ2-7 TRBD1 TRBV5-1 CASSSDRVDEQYF TGCGCCAGCAGCTCCGACAGGGTCGACGAGCAGTACTTC
NA TRBJ2-1 NA TRBV11-2 CASSLTGAYNEQFF TGTGCCAGCAGCTTAACCGGCGCCTACAATGAGCAGTTCTTC
NA TRBJ2-5 TRBD2 TRBV9 CASSLRGEETQYF TGTGCCAGCAGCCTGCGGGGGGAGGAGACCCAGTACTTC
NA TRBJ1-5 TRBD1 TRBV5-1 CASSLEGQGAGQPQHF TGCGCCAGCAGCTTGGAGGGACAGGGGGCTGGACAGCCCCAGCATTTT
NA TRBJ1-1 NA TRBV28 CASSLLQLNTEAFF TGTGCCAGCAGTTTATTACAGTTGAACACTGAAGCTTTCTTT
NA TRBJ2-2 NA TRBV7-9 CASRGSLGTGELFF TGTGCCAGCCGAGGAAGCCTTGGCACCGGGGAGCTGTTTTTT
NA TRBJ1-2 NA TRBV4-1 CASSLGVQGGSGYTF TGCGCCAGCAGCCTGGGTGTTCAGGGTGGAAGTGGCTACACCTTC
NA TRBJ1-1 NA TRBV5-6 CASSLGHLLGTEAFF TGTGCCAGCAGCTTGGGCCACCTCCTAGGCACTGAAGCTTTCTTT
few TRBJ2-1 NA TRBV10-1 CASRVTSNEQFF TGCGCCAGCAGAGTTACCAGCAATGAGCAGTTCTTC
NA TRBJ1-5 NA TRBV9 CASSVGHGNQPQHF TGTGCCAGCAGCGTAGGCCATGGCAATCAGCCCCAGCATTTT
NA TRBJ2-3 NA TRBV29-1 CSVEARQEYTDTQYF TGCAGCGTTGAAGCCAGACAGGAATACACAGATACGCAGTATTTT
NA TRBJ2-7 NA TRBV4-1 CASSPLPVISSYEQYF TGCGCCAGCAGCCCCCTCCCGGTTATCAGCTCCTACGAGCAGTACTTC
NA TRBJ2-7 NA TRBV27 CASSSTGVDEQYF TGTGCCAGCAGTTCCACAGGAGTGGACGAGCAGTACTTC